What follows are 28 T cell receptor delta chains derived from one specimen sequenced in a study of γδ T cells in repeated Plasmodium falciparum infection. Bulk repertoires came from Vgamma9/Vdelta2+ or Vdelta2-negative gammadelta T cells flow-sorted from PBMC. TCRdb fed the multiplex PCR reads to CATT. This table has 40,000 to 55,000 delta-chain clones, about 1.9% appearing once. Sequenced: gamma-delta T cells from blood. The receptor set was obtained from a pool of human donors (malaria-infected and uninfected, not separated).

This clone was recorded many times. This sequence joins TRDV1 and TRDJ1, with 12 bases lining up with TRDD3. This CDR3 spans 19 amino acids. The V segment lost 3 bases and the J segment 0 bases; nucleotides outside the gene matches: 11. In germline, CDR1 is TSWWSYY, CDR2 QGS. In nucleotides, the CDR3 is TGTGCTCTTGGGGACCCCGTACTGGGGGATACCCCATACACCGATAAACTCATCTTT. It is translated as CALGDPVLGDTPYTDKLIF.

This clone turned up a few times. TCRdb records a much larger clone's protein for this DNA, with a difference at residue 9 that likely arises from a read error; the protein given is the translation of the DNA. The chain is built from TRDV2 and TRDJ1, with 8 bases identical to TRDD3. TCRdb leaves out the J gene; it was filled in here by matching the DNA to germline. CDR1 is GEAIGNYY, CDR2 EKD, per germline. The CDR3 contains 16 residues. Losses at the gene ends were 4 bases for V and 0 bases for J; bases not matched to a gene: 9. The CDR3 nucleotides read TGTGCCTGTGAGGCCCTGGGGGAACCCGACACCGATAAACTCATCTTT. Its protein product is CACEALGEPDTDKLIF.

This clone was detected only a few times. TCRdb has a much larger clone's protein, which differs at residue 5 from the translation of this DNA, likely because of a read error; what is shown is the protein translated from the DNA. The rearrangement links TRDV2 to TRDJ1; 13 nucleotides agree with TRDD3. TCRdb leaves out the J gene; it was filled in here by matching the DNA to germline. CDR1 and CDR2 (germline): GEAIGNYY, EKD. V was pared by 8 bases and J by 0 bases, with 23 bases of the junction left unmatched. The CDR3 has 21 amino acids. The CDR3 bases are TGTGCCTCCCGATCGAAATACCTTTACTACTGGGGGATACGGGACACCGATAAACTCATCTTT. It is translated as CASRSKYLYYWGIRDTDKLIF.

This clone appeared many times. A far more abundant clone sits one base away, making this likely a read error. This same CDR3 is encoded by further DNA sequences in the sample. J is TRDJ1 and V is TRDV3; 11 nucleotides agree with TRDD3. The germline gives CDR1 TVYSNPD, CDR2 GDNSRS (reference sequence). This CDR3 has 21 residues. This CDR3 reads CAFPRGLPRNWGIVATDKLIF. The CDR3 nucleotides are TGTGCCTTCCCGCGGGGCCTTCCCCGAAACTGGGGGATAGTAGCGACCGATAAGCTCATCTTT.

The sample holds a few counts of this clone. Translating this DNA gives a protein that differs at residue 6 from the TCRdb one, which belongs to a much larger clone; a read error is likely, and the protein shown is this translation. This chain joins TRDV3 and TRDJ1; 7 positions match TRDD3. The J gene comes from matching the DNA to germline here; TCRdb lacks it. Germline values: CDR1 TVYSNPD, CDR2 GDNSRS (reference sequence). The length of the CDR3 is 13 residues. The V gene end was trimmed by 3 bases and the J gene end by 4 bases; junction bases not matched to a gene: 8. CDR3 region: CALSTRGYDKLIF. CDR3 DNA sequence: TGTGCCTTAAGTACTAGGGGATACGATAAACTCATCTTT.

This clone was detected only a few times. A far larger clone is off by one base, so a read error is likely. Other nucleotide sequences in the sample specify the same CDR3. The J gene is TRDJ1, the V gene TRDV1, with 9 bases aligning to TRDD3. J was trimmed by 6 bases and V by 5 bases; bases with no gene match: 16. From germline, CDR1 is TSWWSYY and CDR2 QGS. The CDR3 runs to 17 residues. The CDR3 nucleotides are TGTGCTCTTGGGAACCCTTCAGGACTGGGGGACCGACATAAACTCATCTTT. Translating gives CALGNPSGLGDRHKLIF.

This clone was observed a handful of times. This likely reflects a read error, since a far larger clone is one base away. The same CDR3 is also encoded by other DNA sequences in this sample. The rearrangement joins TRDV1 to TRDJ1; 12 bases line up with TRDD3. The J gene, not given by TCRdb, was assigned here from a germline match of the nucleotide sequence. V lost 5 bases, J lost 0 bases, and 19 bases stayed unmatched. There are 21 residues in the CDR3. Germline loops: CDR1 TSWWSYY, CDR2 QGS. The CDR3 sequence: CALGSCLPYWGIPRYTDKLIF. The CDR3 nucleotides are TGTGCTCTTGGGTCCTGCCTGCCATACTGGGGGATACCACGTTACACCGATAAACTCATCTTT.

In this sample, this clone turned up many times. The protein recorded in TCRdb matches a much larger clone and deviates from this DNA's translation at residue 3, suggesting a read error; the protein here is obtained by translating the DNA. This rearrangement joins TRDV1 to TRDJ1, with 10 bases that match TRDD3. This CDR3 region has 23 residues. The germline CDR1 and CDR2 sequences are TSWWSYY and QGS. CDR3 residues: CAPGEGSFPSFVLGDGYTDKLIF. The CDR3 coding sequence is TGTGCTCCTGGGGAAGGTTCTTTCCCTTCGTTCGTACTGGGGGATGGATACACCGATAAACTCATCTTT.

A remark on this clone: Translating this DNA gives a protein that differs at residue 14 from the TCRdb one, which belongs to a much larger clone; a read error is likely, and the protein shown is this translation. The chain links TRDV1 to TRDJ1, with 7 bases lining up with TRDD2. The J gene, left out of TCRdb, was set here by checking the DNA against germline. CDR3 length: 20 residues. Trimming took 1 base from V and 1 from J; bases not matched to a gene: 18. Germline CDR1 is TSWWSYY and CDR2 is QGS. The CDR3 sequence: CALGEPAFVPTPGFTDKLIF. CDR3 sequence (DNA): TGTGCTCTTGGGGAACCAGCTTTCGTTCCTACACCAGGGTTCACCGATAAACTCATCTTT.

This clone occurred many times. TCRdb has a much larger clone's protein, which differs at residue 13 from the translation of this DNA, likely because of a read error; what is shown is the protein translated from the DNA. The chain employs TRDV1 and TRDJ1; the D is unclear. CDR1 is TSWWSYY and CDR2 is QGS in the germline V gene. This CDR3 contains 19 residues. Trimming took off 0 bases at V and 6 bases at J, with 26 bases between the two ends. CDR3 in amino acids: CALGELGFSTHYRVNKLIF. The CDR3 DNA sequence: TGTGCTCTTGGGGAACTAGGATTCTCTACCCATTACCGGGTGAATAAACTCATCTTT.

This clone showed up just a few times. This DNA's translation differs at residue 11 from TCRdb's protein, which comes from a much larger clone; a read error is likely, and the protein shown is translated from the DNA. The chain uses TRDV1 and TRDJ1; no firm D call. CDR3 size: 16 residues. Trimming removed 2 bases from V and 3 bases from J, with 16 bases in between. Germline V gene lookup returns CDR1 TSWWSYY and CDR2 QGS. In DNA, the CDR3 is TGTGCTCTTGGGGAATCTCTCCTGGCCCCCGCCGATAAACTCATCTTT. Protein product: CALGESLLAPADKLIF.

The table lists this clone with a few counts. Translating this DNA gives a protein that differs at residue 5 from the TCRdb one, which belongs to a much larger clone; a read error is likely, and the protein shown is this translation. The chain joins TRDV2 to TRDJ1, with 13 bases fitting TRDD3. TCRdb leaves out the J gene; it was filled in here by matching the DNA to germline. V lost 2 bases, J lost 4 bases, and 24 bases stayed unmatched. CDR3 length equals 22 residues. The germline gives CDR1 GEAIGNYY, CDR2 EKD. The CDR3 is CACDIVLTGGYAKKKHSDKLIF. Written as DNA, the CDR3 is TGTGCCTGTGACATCGTCTTAACTGGGGGATACGCTAAGAAAAAGCATAGCGATAAACTCATCTTT.

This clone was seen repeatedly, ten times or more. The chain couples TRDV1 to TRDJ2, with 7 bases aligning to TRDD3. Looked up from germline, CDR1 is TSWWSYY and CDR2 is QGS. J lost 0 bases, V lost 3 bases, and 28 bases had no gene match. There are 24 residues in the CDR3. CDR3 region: CALGDRGGFPPRRNHQALTAQLFF. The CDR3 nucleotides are TGTGCTCTTGGGGACCGAGGGGGATTCCCCCCCAGAAGGAACCACCAAGCTTTGACAGCACAACTCTTCTTT.

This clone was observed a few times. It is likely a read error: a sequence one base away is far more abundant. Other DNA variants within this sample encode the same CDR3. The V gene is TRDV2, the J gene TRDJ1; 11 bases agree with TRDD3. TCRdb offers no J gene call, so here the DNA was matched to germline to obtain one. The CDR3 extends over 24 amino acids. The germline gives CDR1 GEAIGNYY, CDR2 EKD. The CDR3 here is CACDTVIPYSDWGIGTNYTDKLIF. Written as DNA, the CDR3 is TGTGCTTGTGACACCGTTATCCCTTACTCAGACTGGGGGATAGGAACGAATTACACCGATAAACTCATCTTT.

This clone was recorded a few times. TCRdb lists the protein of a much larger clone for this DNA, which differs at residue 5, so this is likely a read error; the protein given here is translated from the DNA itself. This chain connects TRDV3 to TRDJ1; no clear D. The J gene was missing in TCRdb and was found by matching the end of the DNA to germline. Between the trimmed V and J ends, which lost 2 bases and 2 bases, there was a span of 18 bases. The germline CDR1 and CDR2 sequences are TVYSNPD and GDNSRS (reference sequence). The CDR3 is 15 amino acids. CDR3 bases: TGTGCCTTTGCCCATGAGGGCCCTGGAACCGATAAACTCATCTTT. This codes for CAFAHEGPGTDKLIF.

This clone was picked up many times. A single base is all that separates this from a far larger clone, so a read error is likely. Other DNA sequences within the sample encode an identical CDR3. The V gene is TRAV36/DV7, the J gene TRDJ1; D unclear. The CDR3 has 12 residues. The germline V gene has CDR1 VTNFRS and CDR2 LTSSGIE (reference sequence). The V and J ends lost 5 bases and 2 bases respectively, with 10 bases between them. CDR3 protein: CAVRGTTDKLIF. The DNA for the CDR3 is TGTGCTGTAAGAGGGACAACCGATAAACTCATCTTT.

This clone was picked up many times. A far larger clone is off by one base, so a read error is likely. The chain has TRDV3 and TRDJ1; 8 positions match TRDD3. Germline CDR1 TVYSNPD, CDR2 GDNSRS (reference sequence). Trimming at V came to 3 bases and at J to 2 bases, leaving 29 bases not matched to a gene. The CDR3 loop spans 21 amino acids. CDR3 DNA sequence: TGTGCCTTCCCGCGGGGCCTTCCCCGAAACTGGGGGGTAGTAGCGACCGATAAACTCATCTTT. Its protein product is CAFPRGLPRNWGVVATDKLIF.

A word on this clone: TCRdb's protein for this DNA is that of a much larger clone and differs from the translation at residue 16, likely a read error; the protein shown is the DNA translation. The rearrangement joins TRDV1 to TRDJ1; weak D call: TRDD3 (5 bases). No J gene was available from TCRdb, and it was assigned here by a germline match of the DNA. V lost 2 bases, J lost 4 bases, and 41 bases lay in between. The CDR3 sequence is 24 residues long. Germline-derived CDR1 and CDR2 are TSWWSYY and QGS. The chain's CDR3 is CALGETAVRNDLIVLEDNHDKLIF. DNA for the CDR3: TGTGCTCTTGGGGAAACTGCGGTTCGGAATGACCTAATCGTACTGGAGGATAATCACGATAAACTCATCTTT.

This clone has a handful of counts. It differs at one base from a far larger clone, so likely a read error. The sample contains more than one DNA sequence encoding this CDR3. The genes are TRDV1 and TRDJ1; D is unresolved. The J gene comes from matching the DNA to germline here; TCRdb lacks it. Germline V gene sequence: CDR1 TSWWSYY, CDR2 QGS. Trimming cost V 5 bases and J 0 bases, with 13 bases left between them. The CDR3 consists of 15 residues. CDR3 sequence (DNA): TGTGCTCTTGGGACCCCTTGGGTAAACACCGATAAACTCATCTTT. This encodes CALGTPWVNTDKLIF.

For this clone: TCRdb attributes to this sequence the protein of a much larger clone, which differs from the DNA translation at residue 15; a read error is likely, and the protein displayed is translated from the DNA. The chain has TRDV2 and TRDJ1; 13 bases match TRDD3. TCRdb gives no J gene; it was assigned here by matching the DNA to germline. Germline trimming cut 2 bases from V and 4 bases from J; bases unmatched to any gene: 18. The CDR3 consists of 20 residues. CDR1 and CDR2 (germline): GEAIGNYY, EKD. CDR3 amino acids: CACDSVILGDTPAVVDKLIF. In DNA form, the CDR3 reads TGTGCCTGTGACAGCGTAATACTGGGGGATACGCCAGCAGTGGTCGATAAACTCATCTTT.

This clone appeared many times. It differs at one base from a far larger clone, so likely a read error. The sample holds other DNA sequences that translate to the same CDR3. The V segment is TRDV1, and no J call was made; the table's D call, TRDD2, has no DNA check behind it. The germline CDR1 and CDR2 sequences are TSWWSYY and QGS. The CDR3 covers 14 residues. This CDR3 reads CALGILPTEGKLIF. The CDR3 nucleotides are TGTGCTCTTGGGATTCTTCCTACAGAGGGTAAACTCATTTTT.

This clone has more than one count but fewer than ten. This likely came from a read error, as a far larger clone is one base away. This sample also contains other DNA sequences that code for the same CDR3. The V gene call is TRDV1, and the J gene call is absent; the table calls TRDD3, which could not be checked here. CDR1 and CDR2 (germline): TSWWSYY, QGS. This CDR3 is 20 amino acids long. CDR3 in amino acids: CALGGGFPYWGMTYTDKLIF. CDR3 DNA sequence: TGTGCTCTTGGGGGCGGCTTCCCGTACTGGGGGATGACGTACACCGATAAACTAATCTTT.

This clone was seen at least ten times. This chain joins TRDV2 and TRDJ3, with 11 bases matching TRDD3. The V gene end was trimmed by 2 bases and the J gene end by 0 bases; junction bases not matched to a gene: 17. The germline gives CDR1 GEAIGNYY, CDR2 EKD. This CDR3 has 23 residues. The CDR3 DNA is TGTGCCTGTGACATACCCGGATTGGGGGATACGCCAACTAGCTCCTGGGACACCCGACAGATGTTTTTC. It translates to CACDIPGLGDTPTSSWDTRQMFF.

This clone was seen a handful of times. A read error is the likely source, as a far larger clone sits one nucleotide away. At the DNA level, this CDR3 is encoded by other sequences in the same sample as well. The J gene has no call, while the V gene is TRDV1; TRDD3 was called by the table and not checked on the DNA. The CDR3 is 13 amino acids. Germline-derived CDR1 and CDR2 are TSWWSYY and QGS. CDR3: CALGELPHIRLIF. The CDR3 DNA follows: TGTGCTCTTGGGGAACTACCCCATATAAGGCTCATCTTT.

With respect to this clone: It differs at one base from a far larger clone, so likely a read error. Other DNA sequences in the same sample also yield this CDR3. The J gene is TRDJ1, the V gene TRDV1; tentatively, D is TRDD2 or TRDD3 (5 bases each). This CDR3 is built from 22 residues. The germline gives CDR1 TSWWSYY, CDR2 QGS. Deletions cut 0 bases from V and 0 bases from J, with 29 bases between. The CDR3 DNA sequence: TGTGCTCTTGGGGAACTCCCCCCCTACTTGACTACGGGGGCCTTGTACACCGATAAACTCATCTTT. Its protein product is CALGELPPYLTTGALYTDKLIF.

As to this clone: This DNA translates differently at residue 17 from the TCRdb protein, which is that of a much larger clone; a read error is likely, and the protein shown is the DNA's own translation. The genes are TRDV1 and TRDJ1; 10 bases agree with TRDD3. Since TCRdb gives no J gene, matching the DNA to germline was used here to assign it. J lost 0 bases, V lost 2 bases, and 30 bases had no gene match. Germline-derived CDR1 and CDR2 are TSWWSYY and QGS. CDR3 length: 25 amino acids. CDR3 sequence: CALGEEVGVIVLGGIRPLNTDKLIF. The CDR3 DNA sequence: TGTGCTCTTGGGGAAGAAGTGGGAGTGATCGTCCTAGGGGGGATACGACCCCTGAACACCGATAAACTCATCTTT.

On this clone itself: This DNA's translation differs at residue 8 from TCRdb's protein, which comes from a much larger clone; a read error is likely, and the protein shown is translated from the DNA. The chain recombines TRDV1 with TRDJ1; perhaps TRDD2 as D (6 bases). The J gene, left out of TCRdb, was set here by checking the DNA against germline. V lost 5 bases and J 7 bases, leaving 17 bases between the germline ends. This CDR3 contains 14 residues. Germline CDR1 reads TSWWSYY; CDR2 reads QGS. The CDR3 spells CALGILPPEGKLIF. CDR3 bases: TGTGCTCTTGGGATTCTTCCTCCAGAGGGTAAACTCATCTTT.

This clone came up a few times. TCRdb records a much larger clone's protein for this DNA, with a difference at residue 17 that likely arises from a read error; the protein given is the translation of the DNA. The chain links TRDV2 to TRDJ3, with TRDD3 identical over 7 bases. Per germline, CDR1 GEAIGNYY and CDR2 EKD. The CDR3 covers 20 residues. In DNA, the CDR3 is TGTGCCTGTGACCTTACTGGGGATGCCCGGAGCTCCTGGGACACCCGACGGATGTTTTTC. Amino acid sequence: CACDLTGDARSSWDTRRMFF.